The entry below gives a single T cell receptor (beta chain) sequence along with its context. In the original processing: Using reference gene primer amplification, nucleated cell counts were estimated. Measured with immunoSEQ multiplex PCR; TCRdb has only the in-frame clones, and not every one. The V and J calls and clone size are taken from that table; D and trimming were inferred from the DNA. This table holds 95,000 to 110,000 clones, about 85% found once. The data derive from a study of blood T cell repertoires in COVID-19. Study at large: Acute-phase and convalescent COVID-19 samples originated in the United States, Italy and Spain. Sources were T cells, B-cell-depleted T cells, or PBMCs; the material itself was cDNA or gDNA.

V was pared by 2 bases and J by 3 bases, with 11 bases between. In germline, CDR1 is SGHTA, CDR2 FQGTGA. The CDR3 spans 14 residues. The receptor's source is a man aged 45-65 years in a cohort sampled during active COVID-19. This sequence joins TRBV7-3 and TRBJ2-7; D ambiguous. Source material: peripheral blood. CDR3 sequence: CASSLSPGDYEQYF. For the CDR3, the DNA is TGTGCCAGCAGCTTATCCCCAGGCGACTACGAGCAGTACTTC.